This T cell receptor beta chain is drawn from a study of CD8 T cells in Susac syndrome. Study outcomes and limitations: Regarding the TCR sequencing and HLA analysis, the study admitted that a relatively small number of individuals were involved.

Negative isolation yielded the CD8+ and CD4+ T cells, while FACS enriched the TEMRA cells. Roughly 0.45 to 1 ug RNA was reverse transcribed with random hexamers. Multiplex PCR with immunoSEQ amplified the TCR beta CDR3 across 54 Vbeta and 13 Jbeta. TCRdb passed the immunoSEQ multiplex PCR reads through MiXCR, listing each CDR3 protein once. The table records fewer than 80,000 distinct CDR3 sequences, approximately 95% of them present only once. This CDR3 spans 17 amino acids. The V end lost 0 bases, the J end lost 0 bases, and 12 bases lay between the germline ends. In this sample, this clonotype turned up once. Its target is not known.

The source is a human donor in good health. This chain links TRBV12-3 or TRBV12-4 with TRBJ1-5; D might be TRBD1 (5 bases). What was sequenced was CD8+ T cells from PBMCs. The CDR3 reads CASSLAGQGYSNQPQHF. In DNA form, the CDR3 reads TGTGCCAGCAGTTTAGCGGGGCAGGGTTATAGCAATCAGCCCCAGCATTTT.